The T cell receptor beta chain described here comes from a study of T cell responses to AZD1222 COVID-19 vaccine. General observations from the study: Only a handful of AZD1222 recipients were seropositive at baseline.

V was clipped by 3 bases and J by 3 bases, with 15 bases between them. The length of the CDR3 is 15 residues. Germline-derived CDR1 and CDR2 are SGHNT and YYREEE (reference sequence). Remarks on this clone: Its antigen is as yet unknown.

Assay used: immunoSEQ multiplex PCR; TCRdb lists only in-frame clones, some missing. There are about 90,000 clones in the sample; approximately 89% occur only once, and 5.2% lies in the top ten. The input for sequencing was peripheral blood, taken on day 0 of MenACWY control vaccination. The TCR originated in an adult in good health. This rearrangement joins TRBV5-4 to TRBJ2-5; D is possibly TRBD2 (6 bases). The CDR3 region is CASSSSGTPKETQYF. Written as DNA, the CDR3 is TGTGCCAGCAGCTCCTCCGGGACTCCCAAAGAGACCCAGTACTTC.